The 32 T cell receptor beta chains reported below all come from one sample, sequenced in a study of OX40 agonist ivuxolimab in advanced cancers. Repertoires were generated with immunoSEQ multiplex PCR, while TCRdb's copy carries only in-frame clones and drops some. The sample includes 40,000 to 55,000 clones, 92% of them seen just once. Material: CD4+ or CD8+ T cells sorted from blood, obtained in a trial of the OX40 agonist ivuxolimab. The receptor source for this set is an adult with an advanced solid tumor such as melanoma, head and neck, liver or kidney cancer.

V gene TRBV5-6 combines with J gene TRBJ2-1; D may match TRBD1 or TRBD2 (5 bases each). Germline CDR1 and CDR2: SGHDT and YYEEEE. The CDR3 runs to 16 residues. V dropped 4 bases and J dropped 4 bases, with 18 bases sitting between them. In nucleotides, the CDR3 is TGTGCCAGCAGCGGGAGACAGTGGGGCTCGTACAATGAGCAGTTCTTC. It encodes CASSGRQWGSYNEQFF.

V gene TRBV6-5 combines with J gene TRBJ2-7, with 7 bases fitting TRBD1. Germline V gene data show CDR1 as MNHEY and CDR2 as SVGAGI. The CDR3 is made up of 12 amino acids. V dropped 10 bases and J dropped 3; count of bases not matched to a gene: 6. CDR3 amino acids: CATGQAVYEQYF. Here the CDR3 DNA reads TGTGCCACCGGACAGGCGGTCTACGAGCAGTACTTC.

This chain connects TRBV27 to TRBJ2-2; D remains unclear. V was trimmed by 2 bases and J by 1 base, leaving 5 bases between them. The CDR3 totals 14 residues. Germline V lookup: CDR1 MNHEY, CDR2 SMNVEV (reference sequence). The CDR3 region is CASSLHRNTGELFF. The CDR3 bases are TGTGCCAGCAGTTTACACAGGAACACCGGGGAGCTGTTTTTT.

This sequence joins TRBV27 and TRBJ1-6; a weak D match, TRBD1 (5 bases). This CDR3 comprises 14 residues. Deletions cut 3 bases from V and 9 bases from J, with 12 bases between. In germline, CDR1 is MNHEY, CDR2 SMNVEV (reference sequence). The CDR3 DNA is TGTGCCAGCAGTTTTTCAGGGCTTGGTTCACCCCTCCACTTT. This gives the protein CASSFSGLGSPLHF.

CDR3 amino acids: CASSRLTGDQETQYF. DNA of the CDR3: TGTGCCAGCAGCCGACTAACAGGGGACCAAGAGACCCAGTACTTC. The rearrangement joins TRBV7-9 to TRBJ2-5; 7 nucleotides line up with TRBD1. Germline CDR1 SEHNR, CDR2 FQNEAQ (reference sequence). CDR3 length: 15 amino acids. The J segment lost 0 bases and the V segment lost 5 bases, leaving 6 bases of the junction unmatched.

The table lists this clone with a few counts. The chain's CDR3 is CASSLGGFDQPQHF. In DNA, the CDR3 is TGTGCCAGCAGTTTAGGGGGGTTCGATCAGCCCCAGCATTTT. The V and J genes are TRBV28 and TRBJ1-5, with a weak D call TRBD1 (5 bases). The CDR3 is made up of 14 amino acids. CDR1 is MDHEN and CDR2 is SYDVKM in the germline V gene. The V end lost 2 bases, the J end lost 5 bases, and 10 bases lay between the germline ends.

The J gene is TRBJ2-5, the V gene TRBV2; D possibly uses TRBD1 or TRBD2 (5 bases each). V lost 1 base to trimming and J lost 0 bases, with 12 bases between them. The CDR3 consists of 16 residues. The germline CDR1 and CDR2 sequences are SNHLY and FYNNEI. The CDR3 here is CASSEDGTPYQETQYF. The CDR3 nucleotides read TGTGCCAGCAGTGAAGATGGGACCCCGTACCAAGAGACCCAGTACTTC. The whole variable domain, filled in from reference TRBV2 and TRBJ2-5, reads EPEVTQTPSHQVTQMGQEVILRCVPISNHLYFYWYRQILGQKVEFLVSFYNNEISEKSEIFDDQFSVERPDGSNFTLKIRSTKLEDSAMYFCASSEDGTPYQETQYFGPGTRLLVL.

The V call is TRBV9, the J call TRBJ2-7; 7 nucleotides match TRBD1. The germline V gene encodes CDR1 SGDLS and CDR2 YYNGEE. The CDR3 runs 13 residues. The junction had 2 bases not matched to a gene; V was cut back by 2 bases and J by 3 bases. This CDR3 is CASSVTGFYEQYF. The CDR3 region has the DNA TGTGCCAGCAGCGTGACAGGGTTCTACGAGCAGTACTTC.

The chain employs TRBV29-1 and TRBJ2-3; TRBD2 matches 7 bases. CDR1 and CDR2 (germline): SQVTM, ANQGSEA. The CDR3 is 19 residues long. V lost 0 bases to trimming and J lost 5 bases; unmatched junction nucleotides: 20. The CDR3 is CSVEDPRVVEGRAVDTQYF. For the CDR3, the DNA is TGCAGCGTTGAAGATCCAAGGGTAGTCGAGGGGAGGGCTGTAGATACGCAGTATTTT.

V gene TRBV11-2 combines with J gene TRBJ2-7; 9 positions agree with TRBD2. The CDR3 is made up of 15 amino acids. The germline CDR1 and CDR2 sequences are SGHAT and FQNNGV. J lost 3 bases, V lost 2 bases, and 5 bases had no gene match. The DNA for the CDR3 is TGTGCCAGCAGCTTATTAGCGGGAGAACGCTACGAGCAGTACTTC. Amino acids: CASSLLAGERYEQYF.

The CDR3 sequence is CASSFWDANTGELFF. The DNA of the CDR3 is TGTGCCAGCAGCTTTTGGGACGCAAACACCGGGGAGCTGTTTTTT. The chain combines TRBV7-9 with TRBJ2-2; D could derive from TRBD1 or TRBD2 (5 bases each). With 3 bases removed from V and 2 bases from J, the gap between germline ends came to 10 bases. Germline CDR1 reads SEHNR; CDR2 reads FQNEAQ (reference sequence). The CDR3 contains 15 residues.

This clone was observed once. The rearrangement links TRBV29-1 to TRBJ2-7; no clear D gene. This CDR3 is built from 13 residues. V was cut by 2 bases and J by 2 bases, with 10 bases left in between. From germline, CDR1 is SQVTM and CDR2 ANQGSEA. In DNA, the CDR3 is TGCAGCGTTGAAAGTGGCAGCACCTACGAGCAGTACTTC. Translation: CSVESGSTYEQYF.

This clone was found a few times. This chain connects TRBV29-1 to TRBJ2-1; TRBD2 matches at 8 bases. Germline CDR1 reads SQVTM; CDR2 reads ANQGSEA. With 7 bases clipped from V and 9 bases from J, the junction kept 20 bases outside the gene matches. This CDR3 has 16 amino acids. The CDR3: CSATVGFGGARGEQFF. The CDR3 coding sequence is TGCAGCGCTACCGTTGGATTCGGGGGGGCCCGAGGTGAGCAGTTCTTC.

In nucleotides, the CDR3 is TGTGCCAGCAGCTTGAGTGGGAGCGGTGAAAAACTGTTTTTT. It translates to CASSLSGSGEKLFF. V and J are TRBV13 and TRBJ1-4; D unclear. Trimming removed 3 bases at V and 7 bases at J, with 12 bases between. CDR1 PRHDT and CDR2 FYEKMQ come from the germline V gene (reference sequence). The CDR3 totals 14 residues.

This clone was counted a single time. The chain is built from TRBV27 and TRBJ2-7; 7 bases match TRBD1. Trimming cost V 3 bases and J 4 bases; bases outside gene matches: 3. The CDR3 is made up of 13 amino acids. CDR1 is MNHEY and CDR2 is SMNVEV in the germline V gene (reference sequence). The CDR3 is CASSLGQLYEQYF. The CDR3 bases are TGTGCCAGCAGTTTGGGACAGCTATACGAGCAGTACTTC.

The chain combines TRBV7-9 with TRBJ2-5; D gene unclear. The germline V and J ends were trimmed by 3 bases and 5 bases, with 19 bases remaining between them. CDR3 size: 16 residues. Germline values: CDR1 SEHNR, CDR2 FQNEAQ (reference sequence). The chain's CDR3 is CASSLGLARAVETQYF. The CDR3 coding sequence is TGTGCCAGCAGCTTGGGATTAGCCCGGGCGGTGGAGACCCAGTACTTC.

The CDR3 here is CASSIERPRDGANVLTF. CDR3 coding DNA: TGTGCCAGTAGTATAGAAAGGCCCAGGGATGGGGCCAACGTCCTGACTTTC. V gene TRBV19 combines with J gene TRBJ2-6; possibly TRBD1 for D (5 bases). Trimming removed 0 bases at V and 3 bases at J, with 12 bases between. This CDR3 is built from 17 residues. CDR1 is LNHDA, CDR2 SQIVND, per germline (reference sequence).

The CDR3 DNA sequence: TGTGCCAGCAGAGGACTAGCGGCTTCCTACGAGCAGTACTTC. Translating gives CASRGLAASYEQYF. The genes are TRBV27 and TRBJ2-7, with 10 bases that match TRBD2. There are 14 residues in the CDR3. Per the germline V gene, CDR1 is MNHEY and CDR2 is SMNVEV (reference sequence). J gave up 1 base and V 6 bases, and 3 bases lay outside the gene matches.

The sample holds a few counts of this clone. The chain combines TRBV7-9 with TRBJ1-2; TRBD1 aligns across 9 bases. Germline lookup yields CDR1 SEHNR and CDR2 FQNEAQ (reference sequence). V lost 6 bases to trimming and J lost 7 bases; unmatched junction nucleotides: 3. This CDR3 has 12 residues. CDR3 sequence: CASSPGQGGYTF. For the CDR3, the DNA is TGTGCCAGCAGTCCGGGACAGGGTGGCTACACCTTC.

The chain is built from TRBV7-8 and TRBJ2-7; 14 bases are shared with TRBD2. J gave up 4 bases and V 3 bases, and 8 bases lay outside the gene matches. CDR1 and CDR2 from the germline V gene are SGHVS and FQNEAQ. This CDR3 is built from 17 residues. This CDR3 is CASSFGLAGGTVYEQYF. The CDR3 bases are TGTGCCAGCAGCTTTGGACTAGCGGGAGGAACTGTATACGAGCAGTACTTC.

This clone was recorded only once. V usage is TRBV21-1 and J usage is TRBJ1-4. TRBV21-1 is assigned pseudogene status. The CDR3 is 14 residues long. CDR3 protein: CASVPFATNEKLFF. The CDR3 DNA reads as TGTGCCAGCGTCCCTTTCGCAACTAATGAAAAACTGTTTTTT.

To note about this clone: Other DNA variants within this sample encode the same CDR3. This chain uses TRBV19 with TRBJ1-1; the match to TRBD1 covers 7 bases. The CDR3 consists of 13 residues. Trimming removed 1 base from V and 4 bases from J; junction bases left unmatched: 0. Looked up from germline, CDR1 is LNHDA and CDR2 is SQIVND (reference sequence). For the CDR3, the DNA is TGTGCCAGTAGTATAGCAGGGGGCACTGAAGCTTTCTTT. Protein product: CASSIAGGTEAFF.

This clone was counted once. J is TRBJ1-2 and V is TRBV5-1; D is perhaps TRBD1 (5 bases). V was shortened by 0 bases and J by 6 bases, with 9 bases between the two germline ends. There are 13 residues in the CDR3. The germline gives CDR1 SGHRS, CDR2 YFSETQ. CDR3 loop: CASSLVGGDGYTF. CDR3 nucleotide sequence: TGCGCCAGCAGCTTGGTGGGAGGGGATGGCTACACCTTC.

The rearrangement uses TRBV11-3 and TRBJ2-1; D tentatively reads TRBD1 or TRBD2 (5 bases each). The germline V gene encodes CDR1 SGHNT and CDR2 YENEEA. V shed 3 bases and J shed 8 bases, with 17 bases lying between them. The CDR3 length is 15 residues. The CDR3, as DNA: TGTGCCAGCAGCTTCGGCCAGGCAGGGACCGATGAGCAGTTCTTC. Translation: CASSFGQAGTDEQFF.

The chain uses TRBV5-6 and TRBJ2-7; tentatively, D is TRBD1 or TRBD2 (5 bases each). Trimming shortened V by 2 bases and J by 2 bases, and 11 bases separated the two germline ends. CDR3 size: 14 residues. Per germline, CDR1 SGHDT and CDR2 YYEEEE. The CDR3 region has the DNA TGTGCCAGCAGCTTCGGGACGGCGCCCTACGAGCAGTACTTC. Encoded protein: CASSFGTAPYEQYF.

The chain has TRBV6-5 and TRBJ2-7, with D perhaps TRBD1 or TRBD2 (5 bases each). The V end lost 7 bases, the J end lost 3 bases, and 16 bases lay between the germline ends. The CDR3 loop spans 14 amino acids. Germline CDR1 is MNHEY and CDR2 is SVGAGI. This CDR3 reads CASNQGPLGYEQYF. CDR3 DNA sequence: TGTGCCAGCAATCAGGGACCACTCGGCTACGAGCAGTACTTC.

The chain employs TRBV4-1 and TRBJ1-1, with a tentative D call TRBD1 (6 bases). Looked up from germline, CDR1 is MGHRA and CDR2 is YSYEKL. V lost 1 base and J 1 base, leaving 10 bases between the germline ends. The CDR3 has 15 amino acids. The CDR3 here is CASSQGQGKNTEAFF. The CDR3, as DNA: TGCGCCAGCAGCCAAGGTCAGGGGAAGAACACTGAAGCTTTCTTT.

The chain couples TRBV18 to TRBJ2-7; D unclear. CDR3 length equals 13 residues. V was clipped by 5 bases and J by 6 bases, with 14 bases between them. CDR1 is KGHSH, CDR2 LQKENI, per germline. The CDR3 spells CASSGVRFSEQYF. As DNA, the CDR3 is TGTGCCAGCTCAGGGGTCCGTTTTAGCGAGCAGTACTTC.

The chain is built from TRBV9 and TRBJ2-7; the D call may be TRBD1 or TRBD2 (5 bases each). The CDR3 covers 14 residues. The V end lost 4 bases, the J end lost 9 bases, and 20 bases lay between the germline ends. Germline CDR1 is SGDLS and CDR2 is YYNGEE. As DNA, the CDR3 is TGTGCCAGCAGCATGGGGACGGGCTCTACGAGGCAGTACTTC. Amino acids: CASSMGTGSTRQYF. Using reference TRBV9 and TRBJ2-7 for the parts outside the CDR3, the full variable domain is DSGVTQTPKHLITATGQRVTLRCSPRSGDLSVYWYQQSLDQGLQFLIQYYNGEERAKGNILERFSAQQFPDLHSELNLSSLELGDSALYFCASSMGTGSTRQYFGPGTRLTVT.

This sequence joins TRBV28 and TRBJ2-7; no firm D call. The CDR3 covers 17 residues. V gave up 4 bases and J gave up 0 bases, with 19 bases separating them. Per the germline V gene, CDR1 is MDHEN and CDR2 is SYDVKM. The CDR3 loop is CASSYNLLVLPSYEQYF. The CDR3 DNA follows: TGTGCCAGCAGTTATAATCTTTTAGTGCTCCCCTCCTACGAGCAGTACTTC.

The CDR3 reads CASSAGTGGYEQYF. The CDR3 DNA follows: TGTGCCAGCAGTGCCGGGACAGGGGGCTACGAGCAGTACTTC. The chain joins TRBV2 to TRBJ2-7; 11 bases agree with TRBD1. CDR1 is SNHLY, CDR2 FYNNEI, per germline. This CDR3 comprises 14 residues. The ends lost 4 bases at V and 3 bases at J; junction bases unmatched: 2.

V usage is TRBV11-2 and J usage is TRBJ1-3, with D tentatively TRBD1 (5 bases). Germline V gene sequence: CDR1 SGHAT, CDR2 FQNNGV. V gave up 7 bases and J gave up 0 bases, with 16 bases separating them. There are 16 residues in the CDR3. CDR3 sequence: CASTERGRSSGNTIYF. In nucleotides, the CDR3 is TGTGCCAGCACCGAAAGGGGACGGTCCTCTGGAAACACCATATATTTT.